Below are 21 T cell receptor beta chains sequenced from a single sample in a study of CXCR3-negative and CXCR3-positive naive CD8 T cells. Study conclusions and caveats: CXCR3-positive naive cells carried more hydrophobic TRB CDR3s than CXCR3-negative naive cells did.

The antigens of these receptors remain unknown. The authors prepared UMI-labeled TRB cDNA libraries by 5' RACE. TCRdb re-called the 5' RACE reads; every CDR3 protein appears as one record, without DNA. In all, the sample yields about 85,000 distinct CDR3 sequences. The specimen sequenced was naive CXCR3+ CD8+ T cells from blood. Subset: CD45RO-CCR7+CD27+CD95- naive CD8+ T cells expressing CXCR3 (TNR3+). Receptors were obtained from a human donor in good health. Some clones in this sample may be carry-over from other donors' samples.

The chain is built from TRBV25-1 and TRBJ2-1; TCRdb's assignment of TRBD2 cannot be checked, as there is no DNA. The CDR3 spans 18 residues. From germline, CDR1 is MGHDK and CDR2 SYGVNS. CDR3 residues: CASSELLAGDGNFNEQFF.

The chain uses TRBV29-1 and TRBJ2-1. The CDR3 length is 11 residues. Germline CDR1 and CDR2: SQVTM and ANQGSEA. CDR3 sequence reads: CSVEWVDEQFF.

This chain uses TRBV9 with TRBJ1-2; the D call from TCRdb, TRBD1, cannot be confirmed without DNA. The CDR3 is 17 residues long. Germline lookup yields CDR1 SGDLS and CDR2 YYNGEE. This chain's CDR3 is CASSVEEDRELNYGYTF.

The gene calls are TRBV6-2 or TRBV6-3 and TRBJ2-2; TCRdb calls TRBD1, which cannot be checked without DNA. Germline V gene sequence: CDR1 MNHEY, CDR2 SVGEGT. CDR3 length equals 18 residues. Here the CDR3 reads CASSTLVAVSANTGELFF.

V and J are TRBV20-1 and TRBJ1-1; checking the TCRdb D call of TRBD1 is not possible without DNA. The CDR3 runs 15 residues. CDR1 is DFQATT and CDR2 is SNEGSKA in the germline V gene (reference sequence). The CDR3 sequence: CSASPLGQENTEAFF.

The chain employs TRBV2 and TRBJ1-2; TCRdb's D call of TRBD1 is untestable without DNA. This CDR3 has 14 amino acids. Germline V gene data show CDR1 as SNHLY and CDR2 as FYNNEI. This chain's CDR3 is CASRGTGDSYGYTF.

The V and J genes are TRBV14 and TRBJ2-5; TCRdb's D call of TRBD2 is untestable without DNA. The CDR3 sequence is 15 residues long. CDR1 is SGHDN and CDR2 is FVKESK in the germline V gene. The CDR3 sequence is CASSQDWTSGETQYF. Full variable domain (remainder filled in from reference TRBV14 and TRBJ2-5): EAGVTQFPSHSVIEKGQTVTLRCDPISGHDNLYWYRRVMGKEIKFLLHFVKESKQDESGMPNNRFLAERTGGTYSTLKVQPAELEDSGVYFCASSQDWTSGETQYFGPGTRLLVL.

V and J are TRBV11-3 and TRBJ2-7; TCRdb indicates TRBD1, and absent DNA this call remains unverified. This CDR3 has 13 amino acids. Germline CDR1 is SGHNT and CDR2 is YENEEA. The CDR3 loop is CASSFRRGYEQYF.

The rearrangement uses TRBV12-3 or TRBV12-4 and TRBJ2-5. This CDR3 comprises 13 residues. CDR3 loop: CASSFTTGETQYF.

The V call is TRBV5-1, the J call TRBJ2-7; as DNA is missing, the TRBD1 call by TCRdb cannot be tested. Germline loops: CDR1 SGHRS, CDR2 YFSETQ. CDR3 length: 11 amino acids. The CDR3: CASSSGVEQYF.

V usage is TRBV20-1 and J usage is TRBJ1-2. Germline CDR1 reads DFQATT; CDR2 reads SNEGSKA (reference sequence). The CDR3 has 12 amino acids. This chain's CDR3 is CSMVGLNYGYTF.

The rearrangement links TRBV29-1 to TRBJ2-7; TCRdb picks TRBD2, but there is no DNA to check that call. This CDR3 contains 13 residues. Germline CDR1 is SQVTM and CDR2 is ANQGSEA. CDR3 sequence reads: CSVTRSLSYEQYF.

The chain combines TRBV6-2 or TRBV6-3 with TRBJ2-7; TCRdb designates TRBD2, a call that cannot be tested without DNA. The CDR3 sequence is 14 residues long. CDR1 is MNHEY, CDR2 SVGEGT, per germline. CDR3 protein: CASRDLANLYEQYF.

This chain links TRBV14 with TRBJ2-5. The germline V gene encodes CDR1 SGHDN and CDR2 FVKESK. The CDR3 length is 15 residues. The CDR3 region is CASSQDGSLGETQYF.

V and J are TRBV28 and TRBJ2-7. Germline CDR1 is MDHEN and CDR2 is SYDVKM. This CDR3 region has 13 residues. The CDR3 reads CASSRQSSYEQYF.

The rearrangement uses TRBV27 and TRBJ2-7; absent DNA, TCRdb's TRBD2 call cannot be checked. In germline, CDR1 is MNHEY, CDR2 SMNVEV (reference sequence). The CDR3 sequence is 16 residues long. CDR3 in amino acids: CASSLNLAGGSYEQYF.

The V gene is TRBV12-3 or TRBV12-4, the J gene TRBJ2-5. This CDR3 has 14 residues. CDR3 sequence: CASSVIDGEETQYF.

V and J are TRBV7-9 and TRBJ2-1; TCRdb's D call of TRBD2 is untestable without DNA. The germline CDR1 and CDR2 sequences are SEHNR and FQNEAQ (reference sequence). The CDR3 contains 16 residues. The CDR3 sequence is CASSLSLAAPYNEQFF. Variable domain in full (rest from reference TRBV7-9 and TRBJ2-1): DTGVSQNPRHKITKRGQNVTFRCDPISEHNRLYWYRQTLGQGPEFLTYFQNEAQLEKSRLLSDRFSAERPKGSFSTLEIQRTEQGDSAMYLCASSLSLAAPYNEQFFGPGTRLTVL.

The genes are TRBV2 and TRBJ2-7. CDR1 is SNHLY, CDR2 FYNNEI, per germline. The CDR3 is 14 amino acids. CDR3 residues: CASSERQASYEQYF.

The chain combines TRBV4-1 with TRBJ2-2; TCRdb designates TRBD2, a call that cannot be tested without DNA. The germline CDR1 and CDR2 sequences are MGHRA and YSYEKL. The CDR3 covers 16 residues. CDR3 amino acids: CASTGPSGRNTGELFF.

The V call is TRBV7-6, the J call TRBJ2-1; the TCRdb D gene call, TRBD1, has no DNA to confirm it. The CDR3 totals 15 residues. CDR1 and CDR2 from the germline V gene are SGHVS and FNYEAQ. CDR3 in amino acids: CASSLGPPSYNEQFF.